The 3 T cell receptor beta chains below come from one sample, sequenced in a study of identical twins. TCRdb analysed the 5' RACE reads with MiXCR anew, one entry per CDR3 protein. This sample carries about 920,000 distinct CDR3 sequences, 12% of them seen once, and the ten largest clones take under 2%. Another study also made use of these data, one on yellow fever vaccine responses in identical twins.

Sequencing was carried out using PBMCs. The receptors stem from a woman under 30 in good health.

V is TRBV7-3 and J is TRBJ2-2, with TRBD1 as a possible D gene (6 bases). V dropped 0 bases and J dropped 5 bases, with 13 bases sitting between them. The CDR3 has 16 residues. Looked up from germline, CDR1 is SGHTA and CDR2 is FQGTGA. The CDR3 here is CASSLTYQGPTGELFF. In DNA, the CDR3 is TGTGCCAGCAGCTTAACTTACCAGGGGCCAACCGGGGAGCTGTTTTTT.

This clonotype was seen many times. The genes are TRBV12-3 or TRBV12-4 and TRBJ2-7; D tentatively fits TRBD1 or TRBD2 (6 bases each). V lost 1 base, J lost 2 bases, and 12 bases lay in between. CDR3 length: 15 amino acids. The CDR3 sequence: CASSLDGRGPYEQYV. The CDR3 bases are TGTGCCAGCAGTTTAGATGGACGGGGGCCCTACGAGCAGTACGTC.

This chain connects TRBV7-6 to TRBJ2-3; 10 bases match TRBD2. CDR1 and CDR2 from the germline V gene are SGHVS and FNYEAQ. The CDR3 totals 14 residues. V gave up 6 bases and J gave up 4 bases; unmatched junction bases: 4. CDR3 sequence (DNA): TGTGCCAGCAGTGATAGCGGGGGGTCAGATACGCAGTATTTT. This translates into CASSDSGGSDTQYF.